Listed below are T cell receptor beta chains from one sample, sequenced in a study of blood T cells in healthy people across ages. MiXCR, applied by TCRdb to the 5' RACE reads, yields one record per CDR3 protein. The table records approximately 730,000 distinct CDR3 sequences, about 53% of them present only once. Sequencing was carried out using blood. These receptors came from a man older than 75 in good health. The CDR3 runs from the conserved cysteine through the conserved F or W. D genes are given only for firm matches. The size field is filled for only some rows; it gives once, few, many or a size class.

v_gene,abundance,j_gene,d_gene,CDR3nt,CDR3aa
TRBV20-1,-,TRBJ2-1,-,TGCAGTGCTAGGCGGGTGACTAGGGGCTACAATGAGCAGTTCTTC,CSARRVTRGYNEQFF
TRBV20-1,-,TRBJ2-3,TRBD2,TGCAGTGCAAGTCTAGCGGGAGTAAAGAACAGAGACGCGTATTTT,CSASLAGVKNRDAYF
TRBV6-5,few,TRBJ2-2,-,TGTGCCAGCACTCCTCTCGGGCGGACCGGGGAGCTGTTTTTT,CASTPLGRTGELFF
TRBV6-2/TRBV6-3,-,TRBJ2-6,-,TGTGCCAGCAGTCAACAGGGCTCTGAGGCCAACGTCCTGACTTTC,CASSQQGSEANVLTF
TRBV7-9,-,TRBJ1-2,TRBD1,TGTGCCAGCAGCGCGTACAGGGGGGGCTACACCTTC,CASSAYRGGYTF
TRBV10-3,few,TRBJ2-7,-,TGTGCCACGAAACTAGCTTGGGAGCAGTACTTC,CATKLAWEQYF
TRBV7-2,-,TRBJ2-5,-,TGTGCCAGCAGTCAACCCCACGCCAATGAGCAGTACTTC,CASSQPHANEQYF
TRBV27,-,TRBJ2-1,TRBD2,TGTGCCAGCAGCCCAGGGACTAGCAGGTCCTACAATGAGCAGTTCTTC,CASSPGTSRSYNEQFF
TRBV20-1,-,TRBJ2-7,TRBD1,TGCAGTGGGGGACAGGGGGGCTACGAGCAGTACTTC,CSGGQGGYEQYF
TRBV6-5,few,TRBJ1-4,-,TGTGCCACTTCCTATTCAGGCCCTAATGAAAAACTGTTTTTT,CATSYSGPNEKLFF
TRBV11-2,-,TRBJ2-3,-,TGTGCCGGCAGCTTCGGGGGACCTGGCACAGATACGCAGTATTTT,CAGSFGGPGTDTQYF